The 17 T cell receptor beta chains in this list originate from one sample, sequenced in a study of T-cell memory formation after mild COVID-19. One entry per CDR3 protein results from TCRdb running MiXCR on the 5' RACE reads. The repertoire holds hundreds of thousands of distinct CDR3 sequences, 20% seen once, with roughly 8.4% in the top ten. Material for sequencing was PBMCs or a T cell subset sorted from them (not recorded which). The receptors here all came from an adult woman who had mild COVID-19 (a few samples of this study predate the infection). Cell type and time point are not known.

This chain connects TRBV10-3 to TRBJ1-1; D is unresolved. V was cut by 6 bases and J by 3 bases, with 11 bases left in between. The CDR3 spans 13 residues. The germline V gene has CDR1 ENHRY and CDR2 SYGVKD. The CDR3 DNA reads TGTGCCATCAGGCCTTGGGAGGACACTGAAGCTTTCTTT. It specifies CAIRPWEDTEAFF.

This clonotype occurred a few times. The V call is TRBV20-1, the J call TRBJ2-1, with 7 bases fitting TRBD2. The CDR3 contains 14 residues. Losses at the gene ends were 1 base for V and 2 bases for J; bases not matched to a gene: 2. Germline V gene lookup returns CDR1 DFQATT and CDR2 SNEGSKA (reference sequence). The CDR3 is CSARGGGAYNEQFF. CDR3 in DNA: TGCAGTGCTAGAGGCGGGGGTGCCTACAATGAGCAGTTCTTC.

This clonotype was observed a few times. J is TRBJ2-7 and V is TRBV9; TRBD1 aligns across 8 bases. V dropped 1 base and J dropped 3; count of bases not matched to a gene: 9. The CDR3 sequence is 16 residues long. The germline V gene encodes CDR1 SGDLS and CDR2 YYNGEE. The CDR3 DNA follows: TGTGCCAGCAGCGTATACTCCTCCGGACAGGGCTACGAGCAGTACTTC. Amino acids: CASSVYSSGQGYEQYF.

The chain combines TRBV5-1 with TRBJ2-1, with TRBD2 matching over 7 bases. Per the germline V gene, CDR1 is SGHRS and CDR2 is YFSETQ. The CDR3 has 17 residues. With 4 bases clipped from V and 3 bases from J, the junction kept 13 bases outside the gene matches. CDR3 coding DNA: TGCGCCAGCAGCGACTTTTTAGCGGGCTCGATCTACAATGAGCAGTTCTTC. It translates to CASSDFLAGSIYNEQFF.

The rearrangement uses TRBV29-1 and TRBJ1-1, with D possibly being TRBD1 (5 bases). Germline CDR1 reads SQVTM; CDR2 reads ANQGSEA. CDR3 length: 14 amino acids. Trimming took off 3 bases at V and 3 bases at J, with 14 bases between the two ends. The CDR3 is CSVDPQGADTEAFF. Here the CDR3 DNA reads TGCAGCGTTGACCCTCAGGGTGCGGACACTGAAGCTTTCTTT.

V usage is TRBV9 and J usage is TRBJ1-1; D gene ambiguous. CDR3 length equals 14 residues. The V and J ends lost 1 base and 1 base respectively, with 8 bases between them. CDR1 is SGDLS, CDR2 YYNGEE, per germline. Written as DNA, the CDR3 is TGTGCCAGCAGCGTACGAAGTCGGAACACTGAAGCTTTCTTT. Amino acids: CASSVRSRNTEAFF.

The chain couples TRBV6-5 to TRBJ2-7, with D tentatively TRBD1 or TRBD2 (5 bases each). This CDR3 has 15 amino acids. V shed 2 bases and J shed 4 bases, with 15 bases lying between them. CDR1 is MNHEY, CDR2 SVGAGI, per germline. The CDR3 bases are TGTGCCAGCAGTTACACCGGGACCCAGAAATACGAGCAGTACTTC. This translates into CASSYTGTQKYEQYF.

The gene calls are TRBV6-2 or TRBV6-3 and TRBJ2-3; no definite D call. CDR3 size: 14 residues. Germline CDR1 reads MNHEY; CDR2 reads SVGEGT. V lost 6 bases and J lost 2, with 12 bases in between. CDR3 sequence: CASRTLELTDTQYF. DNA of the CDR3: TGTGCCAGCAGGACCCTGGAACTCACAGATACGCAGTATTTT.

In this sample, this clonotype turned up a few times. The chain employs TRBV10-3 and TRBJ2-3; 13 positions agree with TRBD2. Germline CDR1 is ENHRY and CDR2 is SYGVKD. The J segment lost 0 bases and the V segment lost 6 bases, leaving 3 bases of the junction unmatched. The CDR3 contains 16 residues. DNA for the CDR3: TGTGCCATCAGGGGGACTAGCGGGATTAGCACAGATACGCAGTATTTT. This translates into CAIRGTSGISTDTQYF.

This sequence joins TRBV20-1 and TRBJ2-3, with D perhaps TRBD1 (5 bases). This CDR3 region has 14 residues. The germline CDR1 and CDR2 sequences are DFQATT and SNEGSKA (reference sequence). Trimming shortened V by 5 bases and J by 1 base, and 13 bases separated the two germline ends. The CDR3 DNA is TGCAGTGCTCCCCCTCCGACAGGCACAGATACGCAGTATTTT. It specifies CSAPPPTGTDTQYF.

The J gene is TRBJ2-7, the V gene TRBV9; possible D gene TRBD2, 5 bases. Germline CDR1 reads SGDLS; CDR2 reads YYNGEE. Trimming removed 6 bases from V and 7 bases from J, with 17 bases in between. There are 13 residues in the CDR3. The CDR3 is CASTKDGVGEQYF. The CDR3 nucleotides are TGTGCCAGCACTAAAGACGGGGTGGGGGAGCAGTACTTC.

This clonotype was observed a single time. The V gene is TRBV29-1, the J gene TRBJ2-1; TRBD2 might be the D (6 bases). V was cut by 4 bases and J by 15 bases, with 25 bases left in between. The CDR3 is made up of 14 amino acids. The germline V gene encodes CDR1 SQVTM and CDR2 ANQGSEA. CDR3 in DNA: TGCAGCGTTGGGGGGGATGCCCCTCCTAGAGTACTGTTCTTC. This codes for CSVGGDAPPRVLFF.

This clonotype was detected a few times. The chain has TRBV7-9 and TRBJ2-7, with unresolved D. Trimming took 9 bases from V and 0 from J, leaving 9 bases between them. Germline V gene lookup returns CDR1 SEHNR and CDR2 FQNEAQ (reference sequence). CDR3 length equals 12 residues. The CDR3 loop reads CASGIHSYEQYF. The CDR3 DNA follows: TGTGCCAGTGGGATACACTCCTACGAGCAGTACTTC.

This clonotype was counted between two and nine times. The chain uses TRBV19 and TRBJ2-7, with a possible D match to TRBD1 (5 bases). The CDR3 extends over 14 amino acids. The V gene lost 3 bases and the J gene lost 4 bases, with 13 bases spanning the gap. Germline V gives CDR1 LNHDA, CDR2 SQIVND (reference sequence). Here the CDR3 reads CASSIANGAYEQYF. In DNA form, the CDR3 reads TGTGCCAGTAGTATTGCCAATGGGGCATACGAGCAGTACTTC.

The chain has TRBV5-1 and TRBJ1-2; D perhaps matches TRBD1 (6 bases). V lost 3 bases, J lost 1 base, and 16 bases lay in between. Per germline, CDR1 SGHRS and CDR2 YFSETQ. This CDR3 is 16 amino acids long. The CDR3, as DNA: TGCGCCAGCAGCTCCCAGGAGGGGGGCGTTAACTATGGCTACACCTTC. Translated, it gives CASSSQEGGVNYGYTF.

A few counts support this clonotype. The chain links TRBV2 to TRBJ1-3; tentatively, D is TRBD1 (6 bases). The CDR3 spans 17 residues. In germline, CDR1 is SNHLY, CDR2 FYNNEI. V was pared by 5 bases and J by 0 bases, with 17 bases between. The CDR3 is CASSTRINRASGNTIYF. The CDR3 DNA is TGTGCCAGCAGTACCAGGATTAACAGGGCCTCTGGAAACACCATATATTTT. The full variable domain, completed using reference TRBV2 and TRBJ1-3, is EPEVTQTPSHQVTQMGQEVILRCVPISNHLYFYWYRQILGQKVEFLVSFYNNEISEKSEIFDDQFSVERPDGSNFTLKIRSTKLEDSAMYFCASSTRINRASGNTIYFGEGSWLTVV.

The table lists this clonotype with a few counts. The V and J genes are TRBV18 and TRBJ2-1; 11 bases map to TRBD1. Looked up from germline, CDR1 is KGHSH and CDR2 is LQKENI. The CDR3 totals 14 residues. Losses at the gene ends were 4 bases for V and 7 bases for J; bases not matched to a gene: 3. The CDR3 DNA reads TGTGCCAGCTCACGGACAGGGGGCGGGAATGAGCAGTTCTTC. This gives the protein CASSRTGGGNEQFF.